This T cell receptor (beta chain) derives from a study of T cells in Graves' hyperthyroidism and ophthalmopathy. The study's findings and limits: Most clonotypes expanded in thyroid above 0.001 were likewise present in blood.

Pregnant or lactating patients were excluded, as were those with uncontrolled infection or other autoimmune disease. In making diagnoses, clinical symptoms, serum thyroxine and TRAb, thyroid ultrasound and orbital computed tomography were all used. A roughly 10 ml volume of fresh peripheral blood provided the PBMCs. Worth noting for this clonotype: As yet, its antigen is unknown.

Template material for amplifying TCR beta CDR3 regions consisted of RNA transcripts. The TCR CDR3 was amplified in a first-round RT-PCR using the HTBI primer set. TCRdb itself ran the multiplex PCR reads through MiXCR, one entry per CDR3 protein. The table includes approximately 300,000 distinct CDR3 sequences, around 19% detected once. The sequencing sample was made of blood. This sequence was found in a man in his forties or fifties with Graves' ophthalmopathy.

The CDR3 nucleotides are TGTGCCAGCAGCTTAGATCTAGCGGGGACCTACGAGCAGTACTTC. It codes for CASSLDLAGTYEQYF. V gene TRBV7-9 combines with J gene TRBJ2-7; 9 bases fit TRBD2. J gave up 2 bases and V 1 base, and 3 bases lay outside the gene matches. This CDR3 contains 15 residues. The germline V gene encodes CDR1 SEHNR and CDR2 FQNEAQ (reference sequence).